The 3 T cell receptor beta chains in this list originate from one sample, sequenced in a study of blood T cells in healthy people across ages (dated by TCRdb to the mid-2010s). The library was built by means of 5' RACE. Reads for this sample came from an Illumina HiSeq 2500. A second PCR of about 7 to 12 cycles was run with a J-beta primer mix and a sample-barcoded 5' primer. TCRdb passed the public sequencing reads through fastp at Q25 and MiXCR, retaining productive beta sequences. Identical CDR3 protein sequences are pooled into one entry, listed with their most common genes and DNA. The sample includes roughly 1,500,000 distinct CDR3 sequences, with 35% to 45% observed a single time. Roughly 7.9% of the sample belongs to the ten largest clones. The sequenced material came from blood. These receptor sequences come from a young woman in good health.

This clonotype was counted only a few times. V is TRBV10-2 and J is TRBJ2-4, with D unresolved. The CDR3 loop spans 16 amino acids. CDR1 is WSHSY and CDR2 is SAAADI in the germline V gene. V shed 7 bases and J shed 3 bases, with 19 bases lying between them. Here the CDR3 DNA reads TGCGCCAGCAAGGACCTTGTTTGGTTAGGCAAAAACATTCAGTACTTC. It yields the protein CASKDLVWLGKNIQYF.

This rearrangement joins TRBV6-2 or TRBV6-3 to TRBJ2-5, with 11 bases that match TRBD2. The J segment lost 10 bases and the V segment lost 6 bases, leaving 4 bases of the junction unmatched. The CDR3 spans 12 residues. CDR1 is MNHEY and CDR2 is SVGEGT in the germline V gene. CDR3 coding DNA: TGTGCCAGCAGCGGACTAGCGGGCCACCAGTACTTC. Protein: CASSGLAGHQYF.

The J gene is TRBJ2-3, the V gene TRBV4-1, with TRBD2 identical over 7 bases. V lost 5 bases, J lost 2 bases, and 10 bases stayed unmatched. Germline CDR1 MGHRA, CDR2 YSYEKL. The CDR3 contains 16 residues. This chain's CDR3 is CASSFRVGGNTDTQYF. CDR3 nucleotides: TGCGCCAGCAGCTTTAGGGTCGGGGGGAACACAGATACGCAGTATTTT.